Included here is one T cell receptor (beta chain) sequence, with context. Its antigen remains unidentified. The CDR3 has 15 residues. Trimming removed 1 base from V and 5 bases from J, with 15 bases in between. Germline loops: CDR1 SGHRS, CDR2 YFSETQ. The data were obtained in a study of OX40 agonist ivuxolimab in advanced cancers. Study summary: One hepatocellular carcinoma and two cutaneous melanoma patients partially responded.

Sequencing was performed with immunoSEQ multiplex PCR; in TCRdb, only in-frame clones are kept and a portion is missing. The sample has some 25,000 clones; about 76% are singletons. Findings and limits, study-wide: Expanded peripheral T-cell antigen specificity went undetermined.

The sample was CD4+ or CD8+ T cells sorted from blood, taken in a trial of the OX40 agonist ivuxolimab. V is TRBV5-1 and J is TRBJ1-2, with D possibly being TRBD1 (6 bases). The receptor was isolated from an adult with an advanced solid tumor such as melanoma, head and neck, liver or kidney cancer. The CDR3 reads CASSLLVEGGYGYTF. For the CDR3, the DNA is TGCGCCAGCAGCTTGCTTGTTGAGGGGGGATATGGCTACACCTTC. The full variable domain, completed using reference TRBV5-1 and TRBJ1-2, is KAGVTQTPRYLIKTRGQQVTLSCSPISGHRSVSWYQQTPGQGLQFLFEYFSETQRNKGNFPGRFSGRQFSNSRSEMNVSTLELGDSALYLCASSLLVEGGYGYTFGSGTRLTVV.